The T cell receptor (beta chain) described here comes from a study of HIV-infected patients and healthy controls. Turning to the study itself: The CD4:CD8 ratio increased slightly in early therapy, but CD8 counts showed no consistent change.

Follow-up blood was drawn about 14 weeks, roughly three months, after antiretroviral therapy began. The repertoire came from unfractionated whole blood and reflected all unsorted peripheral T cells. Study outcomes and limitations: Significant mean usage differences between HIV-infected patients and controls involved eight alpha and eight beta V genes. Healthy controls carried many MAIT alpha-chain CDR3s, while HIV+ repertoires had few.

Reverse transcription used around 480 ng RNA and constant-region primers for alpha and beta. Alpha and beta chain libraries were made separately by chain-specific third strand synthesis with multiplexing indices. One entry per CDR3 protein, called by TCRdb with MiXCR from the 5' RACE reads. Of about 14,000 distinct CDR3 sequences detected, roughly 12% appear once; the ten largest clones hold roughly 39%. The CDR3 is made up of 12 amino acids. Germline V gives CDR1 MDHEN, CDR2 SYDVKM. V was trimmed by 2 bases and J by 7 bases, leaving 6 bases between them. By share, this clonotype counts as medium-sized (0.01 to 0.1%). Its antigen is as yet unknown.

Sample: blood, taken during antiretroviral therapy. The V call is TRBV28, the J call TRBJ2-1; no clear D gene. This TCR was sampled from an adult with HIV infection. The donor label of this sample is uncertain. CDR3 nucleotides: TGTGCCAGCAGTTTAGGCGGAAATGAGCAGTTCTTC. As protein: CASSLGGNEQFF.